The 20 T cell receptor beta chains listed next were all sequenced from one sample in a study of beta chain features in type 1 diabetes. Isolated RNA was reverse transcribed in full, so expressed TCRB transcripts were sequenced. Using immunoSEQ multiplex PCR, the repertoire was profiled, and TCRdb retains in-frame clones only, with some absent. The sample has over 700,000 clones; roughly 16% are singletons. The material sequenced was naive CD4+ T cells from blood. The receptors come from a woman between 18 and 29 years old in good health.

This clone showed up just a few times. The chain combines TRBV4-3 with TRBJ2-5, with no clear D. With 0 bases removed from V and 2 bases from J, the gap between germline ends came to 16 bases. This CDR3 spans 17 amino acids. The germline V gene encodes CDR1 LGHNA and CDR2 YSLEER. The CDR3 DNA sequence: TGCGCCAGCAGCCAAGAGGTAATAGGAGCGAGACAAGAGACCCAGTACTTC. Protein: CASSQEVIGARQETQYF.

This clone was seen only a few times. CDR3 in amino acids: CASSLQGFYQPQHF. The CDR3 coding sequence is TGTGCCAGCAGCCTACAGGGGTTCTATCAGCCCCAGCATTTT. The V and J genes are TRBV7-2 and TRBJ1-5, with 7 bases aligning to TRBD1. CDR3 length: 14 amino acids. Germline assignment: CDR1 SGHTA and CDR2 FQGNSA. V shed 5 bases and J 5 bases; nucleotides not matched to a gene: 6.

The rearrangement joins TRBV27 to TRBJ1-4; D call uncertain. V was cut by 4 bases and J by 7 bases, with 7 bases left in between. Germline lookup yields CDR1 MNHEY and CDR2 SMNVEV (reference sequence). CDR3 size: 12 residues. DNA for the CDR3: TGTGCCAGCAGTTGGCGAGGTGAAAAACTGTTTTTT. Protein: CASSWRGEKLFF.

This clone came up a few times. The genes are TRBV6-1 and TRBJ2-1, with 10 bases that match TRBD2. CDR3 length equals 13 residues. CDR1 is MNHNS, CDR2 SASEGT, per germline. J gave up 6 bases and V 7 bases, and 3 bases lay outside the gene matches. The CDR3 coding sequence is TGTGCCAGCAAAGGACTAGCGGCCAATGAGCAGTTCTTC. This encodes CASKGLAANEQFF.

CDR3: CASSLARAGETQYF. CDR3 bases: TGCGCCAGCAGCTTGGCCAGGGCGGGAGAGACCCAGTACTTC. The chain links TRBV5-1 to TRBJ2-5; D could derive from TRBD1 or TRBD2 (5 bases each). This CDR3 has 14 residues. V lost 0 bases to trimming and J lost 4 bases, with 10 bases between them. From germline, CDR1 is SGHRS and CDR2 YFSETQ.

This rearrangement joins TRBV9 to TRBJ2-1; a weak D match, TRBD2 (6 bases). In germline, CDR1 is SGDLS, CDR2 YYNGEE. This CDR3 comprises 18 residues. The V and J ends lost 0 bases and 0 bases respectively, with 16 bases between them. The DNA of the CDR3 is TGTGCCAGCAGCGTAGATAGCGGAACATCGAGCTCCTACAATGAGCAGTTCTTC. Amino acid sequence: CASSVDSGTSSSYNEQFF. Variable domain in full (rest from reference TRBV9 and TRBJ2-1): DSGVTQTPKHLITATGQRVTLRCSPRSGDLSVYWYQQSLDQGLQFLIQYYNGEERAKGNILERFSAQQFPDLHSELNLSSLELGDSALYFCASSVDSGTSSSYNEQFFGPGTRLTVL.

There are a few counts of this clone. The DNA of the CDR3 is TGCGCCAGCAGCCAAGAGTTTCTTTACGGGAGGGTTGATTATGAGCAGTTCTTC. It specifies CASSQEFLYGRVDYEQFF. The genes are TRBV4-3 and TRBJ2-1, with 8 positions matching TRBD2. The CDR3 sequence is 18 residues long. Germline trimming cut 0 bases from V and 8 bases from J; bases unmatched to any gene: 15. Germline loops: CDR1 LGHNA, CDR2 YSLEER.

This clone was seen more than once but under ten times. At the DNA level, this CDR3 is encoded by other sequences in the same sample as well. V usage is TRBV11-2 and J usage is TRBJ2-1; 10 nucleotides align to TRBD2. Germline loops: CDR1 SGHAT, CDR2 FQNNGV. With V trimmed by 5 bases and J by 4 bases, 5 bases remained unmatched. This CDR3 has 15 residues. Here the CDR3 DNA reads TGTGCCAGCAGCCTTGGACTAGCGGATTACAATGAGCAGTTCTTC. Protein product: CASSLGLADYNEQFF.

The sample holds a few counts of this clone. V and J are TRBV29-1 and TRBJ2-6, with D possibly TRBD1 on 6 matching bases. Trimming cost V 5 bases and J 4 bases, with 12 bases left between them. The germline gives CDR1 SQVTM, CDR2 ANQGSEA. The CDR3 runs 14 residues. DNA for the CDR3: TGCAGCGTTATGGGGGCGCAAGGGGCCAACGTCCTGACTTTC. This encodes CSVMGAQGANVLTF.

This clone was counted only a few times. The V gene is TRBV11-2, the J gene TRBJ2-1; 8 positions agree with TRBD2. Trimming at V came to 8 bases and at J to 8 bases, leaving 8 bases not matched to a gene. The CDR3 length is 13 residues. Germline lookup yields CDR1 SGHAT and CDR2 FQNNGV. The CDR3 here is CASSAGAFDEQFF. CDR3 DNA: TGTGCCAGCTCAGCGGGAGCGTTCGATGAGCAGTTCTTC.

This clone has more than one count but fewer than ten. V and J are TRBV18 and TRBJ2-7; no firm D call. This CDR3 is 15 amino acids long. The germline V gene encodes CDR1 KGHSH and CDR2 LQKENI. V dropped 2 bases and J dropped 1 base, with 12 bases sitting between them. CDR3 bases: TGTGCCAGCTCACCATCGGCGCCTCGTTCCTACGAGCAGTACTTC. This sequence encodes CASSPSAPRSYEQYF.

This clone appeared a few times. In nucleotides, the CDR3 is TGTGCCAGCTCAAATGGCGGGAGTTTCACAGATACGCAGTATTTT. Translation gives CASSNGGSFTDTQYF. The V and J genes are TRBV18 and TRBJ2-3, with 7 bases matching TRBD2. J gave up 2 bases and V 5 bases, and 7 bases lay outside the gene matches. This CDR3 is 15 amino acids long. Germline CDR1 and CDR2: KGHSH and LQKENI. The entire variable domain, with the rest obtained from reference TRBV18 and TRBJ2-3, is as follows: NAGVMQNPRHLVRRRGQEARLRCSPMKGHSHVYWYRQLPEEGLKFMVYLQKENIIDESGMPKERFSAEFPKEGPSILRIQQVVRGDSAAYFCASSNGGSFTDTQYFGPGTRLTVL.

The chain couples TRBV29-1 to TRBJ1-1; unclear D gene. Germline V gene lookup returns CDR1 SQVTM and CDR2 ANQGSEA. V dropped 5 bases and J dropped 0 bases, with 7 bases sitting between them. The CDR3 extends over 12 amino acids. CDR3 in amino acids: CSVSGVNTEAFF. In DNA, the CDR3 is TGCAGCGTTTCCGGGGTGAACACTGAAGCTTTCTTT.

This clone was recorded a few times. This chain connects TRBV28 to TRBJ2-1; D uncertain. CDR1 and CDR2 from the germline V gene are MDHEN and SYDVKM. Trimming removed 8 bases at V and 7 bases at J, with 9 bases between. This CDR3 has 11 amino acids. The CDR3 protein is CASGSMNEQFF. The CDR3 coding sequence is TGTGCCAGCGGTTCCATGAATGAGCAGTTCTTC.

The chain is built from TRBV11-2 and TRBJ2-1; D is uncertain. Trimming removed 5 bases at V and 0 bases at J, with 17 bases between. CDR3 size: 17 residues. Germline CDR1 reads SGHAT; CDR2 reads FQNNGV. The CDR3 reads CASSPRRYLSSYNEQFF. The CDR3 nucleotides read TGTGCCAGCAGCCCGCGTAGGTATTTAAGCTCCTACAATGAGCAGTTCTTC.

There are a few counts of this clone. The chain has TRBV7-2 and TRBJ2-2; perhaps TRBD1 as D (6 bases). The CDR3 consists of 18 residues. Germline V lookup: CDR1 SGHTA, CDR2 FQGNSA. The ends were cut back, 5 bases at V and 4 bases at J, with 23 bases in the middle. Here the CDR3 DNA reads TGTGCCAGCAGCACACCACCGAACAGGGAAGTTGGCACCGGGGAGCTGTTTTTT. Translated, it gives CASSTPPNREVGTGELFF.

This clone was detected a few times. The chain combines TRBV7-2 with TRBJ2-7; D gene unclear. Trimming left V 3 bases short and J 3 bases short, with 9 bases between. The CDR3 extends over 13 amino acids. Looked up from germline, CDR1 is SGHTA and CDR2 is FQGNSA. CDR3 loop: CASSFWYHYEQYF. The CDR3 DNA sequence: TGTGCCAGCAGCTTCTGGTATCACTACGAGCAGTACTTC.

The chain combines TRBV11-2 with TRBJ1-2; D gene uncertain. The V end was cut by 4 bases, the J end by 7 bases, with 16 bases between. The CDR3 is made up of 14 amino acids. Germline loops: CDR1 SGHAT, CDR2 FQNNGV. The CDR3 is CASSSRKGRFGYTF. DNA for the CDR3: TGTGCCAGCAGCTCCCGAAAGGGTCGGTTTGGCTACACCTTC.

V gene TRBV11-2 combines with J gene TRBJ1-5; D remains ambiguous. V was cut by 0 bases and J by 5 bases, with 8 bases left in between. Germline V CDR1 and CDR2: SGHAT, FQNNGV. CDR3 size: 14 residues. CDR3 sequence (DNA): TGTGCCAGCAGCTTAGACGGTAGTTATCAGCCCCAGCATTTT. This gives the protein CASSLDGSYQPQHF.

The chain joins TRBV6-5 to TRBJ2-5; D is perhaps TRBD1 (6 bases). The CDR3 extends over 13 amino acids. V dropped 10 bases and J dropped 4 bases, with 16 bases sitting between them. Germline values: CDR1 MNHEY, CDR2 SVGAGI. CDR3 nucleotides: TGTGCCACCGTCCAAACAGGGTCAGAGACCCAGTACTTC. Encoded protein: CATVQTGSETQYF.